Following are 11 T cell receptor beta chains from one sample sequenced in a study of shared clonotypes between healthy human individuals. Sequenced by immunoSEQ multiplex PCR; TCRdb stores in-frame clones only, minus some. The sample lists a few million clones, just over 90% occurring once. Sequences were obtained from naive CD4+ T cells from PBMCs. Subset reported: CD45RA+ positively selected. These receptor sequences come from a man between 18 and 35 years old in good health. Some clones in this sample may be carry-over from other donors' samples.

The V and J genes are TRBV6-1 and TRBJ2-7; TRBD1 matches 7 bases. This CDR3 has 14 residues. J was trimmed by 2 bases and V by 3 bases; bases with no gene match: 4. Germline V gene sequence: CDR1 MNHNS, CDR2 SASEGT. Here the CDR3 reads CASSDTGQAYEQYF. CDR3 in DNA: TGTGCCAGCAGTGATACTGGACAGGCCTACGAGCAGTACTTC.

This chain uses TRBV2 with TRBJ1-2; unclear D gene. CDR1 and CDR2 from the germline V gene are SNHLY and FYNNEI. V lost 3 bases and J lost 7, with 12 bases in between. The CDR3 is 13 residues long. CDR3 sequence reads: CASSEARVSGYTF. The CDR3 DNA follows: TGTGCCAGCAGTGAGGCCCGGGTCTCTGGCTACACCTTC.

Turning to this clone: Other nucleotide sequences from this sample produce the same CDR3. The rearrangement uses TRBV7-2 and TRBJ2-3; D is unclear. Germline loops: CDR1 SGHTA, CDR2 FQGNSA. Trimming removed 0 bases at V and 3 bases at J, with 4 bases between. This CDR3 has 13 amino acids. Here the CDR3 DNA reads TGTGCCAGCAGCTTAGCTAGGACAGATACGCAGTATTTT. Amino acids: CASSLARTDTQYF.

V usage is TRBV27 and J usage is TRBJ1-1; D not resolved. The germline V gene has CDR1 MNHEY and CDR2 SMNVEV (reference sequence). V was pared by 4 bases and J by 1 base, with 10 bases between. CDR3 length: 14 amino acids. CDR3 in amino acids: CASSSPPRNTEAFF. The CDR3, as DNA: TGTGCCAGCAGTTCCCCCCCTCGGAACACTGAAGCTTTCTTT.

The gene calls are TRBV5-1 and TRBJ1-3; D not certain. The germline gives CDR1 SGHRS, CDR2 YFSETQ. This CDR3 spans 14 amino acids. Trimming pared 3 bases from V and 0 bases from J, leaving 7 bases between. The CDR3 region is CASSWTTSGNTIYF. CDR3 nucleotide sequence: TGCGCCAGCAGCTGGACCACCTCTGGAAACACCATATATTTT.

With respect to this clone: Other DNA sequences of this sample code for an identical CDR3. The chain links TRBV9 to TRBJ1-1; D remains unclear. CDR1 is SGDLS and CDR2 is YYNGEE in the germline V gene. This CDR3 has 13 residues. Trimming removed 0 bases at V and 1 base at J, with 4 bases between. For the CDR3, the DNA is TGTGCCAGCAGCGTAGCGCAGAACACTGAAGCTTTCTTT. Residues: CASSVAQNTEAFF.

The rearrangement uses TRBV7-2 and TRBJ2-5, with D maybe TRBD2 (6 bases). The CDR3 runs to 15 residues. The V gene lost 1 base and the J gene lost 2 bases, with 11 bases spanning the gap. Germline V lookup: CDR1 SGHTA, CDR2 FQGNSA. CDR3 sequence reads: CASSLGAGLQETQYF. CDR3 nucleotides: TGTGCCAGCAGCTTAGGTGCGGGGCTACAAGAGACCCAGTACTTC.

The rearrangement joins TRBV14 to TRBJ2-1; D gene unclear. Trimming cost V 4 bases and J 2 bases, with 18 bases left between them. This CDR3 spans 17 amino acids. From germline, CDR1 is SGHDN and CDR2 FVKESK. The CDR3 DNA is TGTGCCAGCAGCCGCCTCCCGAGGCTGGAAGCCTACAATGAGCAGTTCTTC. This translates into CASSRLPRLEAYNEQFF. The full variable domain, its missing parts supplied by reference TRBV14 and TRBJ2-1, is EAGVTQFPSHSVIEKGQTVTLRCDPISGHDNLYWYRRVMGKEIKFLLHFVKESKQDESGMPNNRFLAERTGGTYSTLKVQPAELEDSGVYFCASSRLPRLEAYNEQFFGPGTRLTVL.

Concerning this clone: At the DNA level, this CDR3 is encoded by other sequences in the same sample as well. The genes are TRBV5-1 and TRBJ1-5, with D maybe TRBD1 (6 bases). Trimming removed 0 bases at V and 1 base at J, with 11 bases between. The CDR3 extends over 16 amino acids. Germline V gene data show CDR1 as SGHRS and CDR2 as YFSETQ. CDR3 DNA sequence: TGCGCCAGCAGCTTGGAAGGGGGGGTCAGCAATCAGCCCCAGCATTTT. As protein: CASSLEGGVSNQPQHF.

In nucleotides, the CDR3 is TGTGCCACCAGCTCCCTTCAGACTAGCGTCAATGAGCAGTTCTTC. It is translated as CATSSLQTSVNEQFF. This chain uses TRBV15 with TRBJ2-1; 8 bases fit TRBD2. Germline V CDR1 and CDR2: LNHNV, YYDKDF (reference sequence). V lost 5 bases to trimming and J lost 6 bases; unmatched junction nucleotides: 9. The CDR3 totals 15 residues.

The chain couples TRBV29-1 to TRBJ2-1, with 7 bases fitting TRBD1. The germline CDR1 and CDR2 sequences are SQVTM and ANQGSEA. The CDR3 sequence is 14 residues long. Trimming at V came to 6 bases and at J to 7 bases, leaving 12 bases not matched to a gene. The CDR3 region has the DNA TGCAGCGTCTCCGACAGGGCCCTCTGGAATGAGCAGTTCTTC. This encodes CSVSDRALWNEQFF.